These 22 T cell receptor beta chains were all obtained from the same sample, sequenced in a study of T cell repertoires in cytomegalovirus infection. TCRdb re-analysed the reads in MiXCR, keeping a single row per CDR3 protein. Of over 450,000 distinct CDR3 sequences detected, around 10% appear once; the ten largest clones hold around 9.6%. Specimen: PBMCs. These receptors were collected from a human donor in good health (CMV status not recorded). Some clones in this sample may be carry-over from other donors' samples.

This clonotype was observed at least ten times. The junction departs from germline at one end; a sequencing error may be responsible. The CDR3 nucleotides are TGTGCTAGTGGTCTGGTCTCCCCAGATACGCAGTATTTT. Translated, it gives CASGLVSPDTQYF. The chain uses TRBV12-5 and TRBJ2-3; no definite D call. The germline gives CDR1 LGHNT, CDR2 FRNRAP. The length of the CDR3 is 13 residues.

In its sample, this clonotype was seen many times. The chain recombines TRBV5-6 with TRBJ2-5; 7 bases are shared with TRBD2. The CDR3 is 15 amino acids. V shed 2 bases, J shed 5 bases, and the junction held 9 bases outside the gene matches. Germline V gene lookup returns CDR1 SGHDT and CDR2 YYEEEE. CDR3 protein: CASSLPREIVETQYF. The CDR3 nucleotides are TGTGCCAGCAGCTTACCGCGGGAGATCGTGGAGACCCAGTACTTC. Combining the CDR3 with reference TRBV5-6 and TRBJ2-5 gives the whole variable domain DAGVTQSPTHLIKTRGQQVTLRCSPKSGHDTVSWYQQALGQGPQFIFQYYEEEERQRGNFPDRFSGHQFPNYSSELNVNALLLGDSALYLCASSLPREIVETQYFGPGTRLLVL.

Points on this clonotype: This clone may be a read error of a much larger clone one base away. The V and J genes are TRBV28 and TRBJ2-1; TRBD2 is a possible D gene (6 bases). Per germline, CDR1 MDHEN and CDR2 SYDVKM. This CDR3 comprises 14 residues. The CDR3 spells CASTTVASDNEQLF. The DNA of the CDR3 is TGTGCCAGCACAACGGTGGCTAGCGACAATGAGCAGTTGTTC.

This clonotype was seen at least ten times. V and J are TRBV7-9 and TRBJ2-3; D unclear. Between the trimmed V and J ends, which lost 5 bases and 5 bases, there was a span of 14 bases. The CDR3 has 14 amino acids. The germline CDR1 and CDR2 sequences are SEHNR and FQNEAQ (reference sequence). The CDR3 DNA is TGTGCCAGCAGCCCATTCAAGGGTCAAGATACGCAGTATTTT. Translated: CASSPFKGQDTQYF.

There are many counts of this clonotype. The J gene is TRBJ1-1, the V gene TRBV14, with D possibly matching TRBD1 (5 bases). The V and J ends lost 2 bases and 5 bases respectively, with 15 bases between them. The CDR3 extends over 15 amino acids. Germline CDR1 SGHDN, CDR2 FVKESK. Written as DNA, the CDR3 is TGTGCCAGCAGCCAATTGATTGACAGCAAGACTGAAGCTTTCTTT. Translated, it gives CASSQLIDSKTEAFF.

This clonotype was observed at least ten times. The chain is built from TRBV7-9 and TRBJ2-7, with 9 bases identical to TRBD1. This CDR3 spans 17 amino acids. Germline V gene lookup returns CDR1 SEHNR and CDR2 FQNEAQ (reference sequence). J lost 3 bases, V lost 3 bases, and 12 bases had no gene match. The CDR3 loop is CASSLGATGGTLYEQYF. The CDR3 region has the DNA TGTGCCAGCAGCTTGGGAGCTACAGGGGGCACCCTCTACGAGCAGTACTTC. The variable domain in full, completed from reference TRBV7-9 and TRBJ2-7, reads DTGVSQNPRHKITKRGQNVTFRCDPISEHNRLYWYRQTLGQGPEFLTYFQNEAQLEKSRLLSDRFSAERPKGSFSTLEIQRTEQGDSAMYLCASSLGATGGTLYEQYFGPGTRLTVT.

The chain links TRBV29-1 to TRBJ2-1; D is unclear. CDR1 SQVTM and CDR2 ANQGSEA come from the germline V gene. The CDR3 spans 10 residues. V lost 4 bases and J 7 bases, leaving 5 bases between the germline ends. The CDR3 nucleotides read TGCAGCGTTGCAGTGAATGAGCAGTTCTTC. Translation: CSVAVNEQFF.

This clonotype was found many times. J is TRBJ2-1 and V is TRBV7-2; 13 bases line up with TRBD2. Germline-derived CDR1 and CDR2 are SGHTA and FQGNSA. The CDR3 loop spans 18 amino acids. V gave up 5 bases and J gave up 1 base; unmatched junction bases: 8. The CDR3 nucleotides read TGTGCCAGCAGCGTTGGACTAGCGGGGGTCACATCCTACAATGAGCAGTTCTTC. Its protein is CASSVGLAGVTSYNEQFF. Full variable domain (remainder filled in from reference TRBV7-2 and TRBJ2-1): GAGVSQSPSNKVTEKGKDVELRCDPISGHTALYWYRQSLGQGLEFLIYFQGNSAPDKSGLPSDRFSAERTGGSVSTLTIQRTQQEDSAVYLCASSVGLAGVTSYNEQFFGPGTRLTVL.

The chain couples TRBV6-1 to TRBJ1-1; possibly TRBD1 for D (5 bases). With 1 base removed from V and 5 bases from J, the gap between germline ends came to 11 bases. The CDR3 spans 14 residues. CDR1 is MNHNS and CDR2 is SASEGT in the germline V gene. The CDR3 sequence: CASSEVQGGTEAFF. CDR3 nucleotide sequence: TGTGCCAGCAGTGAAGTTCAGGGAGGTACTGAAGCTTTCTTT.

This clonotype was observed at least ten times. The rearrangement links TRBV7-9 to TRBJ1-1; D gene unclear. V shed 1 base and J shed 7 bases, with 10 bases lying between them. Per the germline V gene, CDR1 is SEHNR and CDR2 is FQNEAQ (reference sequence). The CDR3 sequence is 13 residues long. The CDR3 reads CASSLEMSYEAFF. CDR3 DNA: TGTGCCAGCAGCTTAGAGATGAGTTATGAAGCTTTCTTT.

The table lists this clonotype with many counts. The chain employs TRBV12-3 or TRBV12-4 and TRBJ2-3; TRBD2 aligns across 12 bases. After removal of 8 bases from V and 3 bases from J, the junction contained 6 bases not matched to a gene. The CDR3 runs to 15 residues. The CDR3 coding sequence is TGTGCCAGCTTTCGGACTAGCGGGACTACAGATACGCAGTATTTT. Its translation is CASFRTSGTTDTQYF.

This clonotype was seen many times. The J gene is TRBJ2-1, the V gene TRBV15; 7 bases map to TRBD1. This CDR3 is built from 15 residues. Per the germline V gene, CDR1 is LNHNV and CDR2 is YYDKDF (reference sequence). J lost 2 bases, V lost 1 base, and 2 bases had no gene match. CDR3 loop: CATSRGQGAYNEQFF. CDR3 nucleotides: TGTGCCACCAGCAGAGGTCAGGGGGCCTACAATGAGCAGTTCTTC. The variable domain in full, with the rest retrieved from reference TRBV15 and TRBJ2-1, is DAMVIQNPRYQVTQFGKPVTLSCSQTLNHNVMYWYQQKSSQAPKLLFHYYDKDFNNEADTPDNFQSRRPNTSFCFLDIRSPGLGDTAMYLCATSRGQGAYNEQFFGPGTRLTVL.

This clonotype was counted between two and nine times. V usage is TRBV5-1 and J usage is TRBJ2-6; maybe TRBD2 (6 bases). CDR1 is SGHRS, CDR2 YFSETQ, per germline. Trimming removed 0 bases from V and 0 bases from J, with 10 bases in between. This CDR3 has 17 amino acids. The CDR3, as DNA: TGCGCCAGCAGCTTGGCCTCCGGGGGCTCTGGGGCCAACGTCCTGACTTTC. Amino acids: CASSLASGGSGANVLTF.

The chain is built from TRBV6-9 and TRBJ2-5, with D possibly being TRBD1 (6 bases). Germline-derived CDR1 and CDR2 are MNHGY and SVAAGI. V shed 11 bases and J shed 0 bases, with 7 bases lying between them. The CDR3 is made up of 11 amino acids. In DNA form, the CDR3 reads TGTGCCGGACAGTACCAAGAGACCCAGTACTTC. It encodes CAGQYQETQYF.

This clonotype was detected only a few times. This sequence joins TRBV9 and TRBJ1-1, with TRBD1 matching over 7 bases. Germline lookup yields CDR1 SGDLS and CDR2 YYNGEE. The CDR3 consists of 15 residues. The V segment lost 8 bases and the J segment 1 base; nucleotides outside the gene matches: 11. In nucleotides, the CDR3 is TGTGCCAGTAACCATGCGGGACAGACGAACACTGAAGCTTTCTTT. Amino acid sequence: CASNHAGQTNTEAFF.

The J gene is TRBJ2-1, the V gene TRBV7-9, with 10 bases identical to TRBD2. V was pared by 1 base and J by 7 bases, with 4 bases of the junction left unmatched. The germline gives CDR1 SEHNR, CDR2 FQNEAQ (reference sequence). The CDR3 contains 15 residues. CDR3 nucleotides: TGTGCCAGCAGCTTAGGTACTAGCGGGAAGAATGAGCAGTTCTTC. Translation gives CASSLGTSGKNEQFF.

The rearrangement joins TRBV2 to TRBJ1-3, with D possibly being TRBD1 (6 bases). V was clipped by 4 bases and J by 0 bases, with 13 bases between them. CDR1 is SNHLY and CDR2 is FYNNEI in the germline V gene. The CDR3 is 16 amino acids. The CDR3 DNA reads as TGTGCCAGCAGTGGGGCCGGGACAAGCTCTGGAAACACCATATATTTT. This gives the protein CASSGAGTSSGNTIYF. Looking up the rest from reference TRBV2 and TRBJ1-3 gives the full variable domain: EPEVTQTPSHQVTQMGQEVILRCVPISNHLYFYWYRQILGQKVEFLVSFYNNEISEKSEIFDDQFSVERPDGSNFTLKIRSTKLEDSAMYFCASSGAGTSSGNTIYFGEGSWLTVV.

This clonotype has ten or more counts. The rearrangement links TRBV11-2 to TRBJ1-6; perhaps TRBD1 as D (5 bases). CDR3 length: 17 amino acids. The V end lost 2 bases, the J end lost 0 bases, and 11 bases lay between the germline ends. CDR1 and CDR2 (germline): SGHAT, FQNNGV. In DNA, the CDR3 is TGTGCCAGCAGCTTACCGCTTAGGGGCTCCTATAATTCACCCCTCCACTTT. Translating gives CASSLPLRGSYNSPLHF. Full variable domain (outside the CDR3, taken from reference TRBV11-2 and TRBJ1-6): EAGVAQSPRYKIIEKRQSVAFWCNPISGHATLYWYQQILGQGPKLLIQFQNNGVVDDSQLPKDRFSAERLKGVDSTLKIQPAKLEDSAVYLCASSLPLRGSYNSPLHFGNGTRLTVT.

The sample holds many counts of this clonotype. The chain joins TRBV10-3 to TRBJ2-5, with 7 positions matching TRBD2. The germline gives CDR1 ENHRY, CDR2 SYGVKD. The CDR3 extends over 15 amino acids. After removal of 4 bases from V and 3 bases from J, the junction contained 8 bases not matched to a gene. The CDR3 loop is CAISGSERGKETQYF. The CDR3 DNA reads TGTGCCATCAGTGGTTCGGAGCGGGGAAAAGAGACCCAGTACTTC.

This clonotype appeared many times. The J gene is TRBJ2-2, the V gene TRBV7-2, with D maybe TRBD1 (6 bases). The CDR3 covers 15 residues. Trimming cost V 5 bases and J 2 bases, with 12 bases left between them. Looked up from germline, CDR1 is SGHTA and CDR2 is FQGNSA. CDR3 sequence: CASSRVRGNTGELFF. The CDR3, as DNA: TGTGCCAGCAGCCGCGTCAGGGGTAACACCGGGGAGCTGTTTTTT.

The V and J genes are TRBV29-1 and TRBJ1-2; D is unresolved. The CDR3 extends over 14 amino acids. Germline V gives CDR1 SQVTM, CDR2 ANQGSEA. V was cut by 0 bases and J by 2 bases, with 10 bases left in between. CDR3: CSVEEQTENYGYTF. DNA of the CDR3: TGCAGCGTTGAAGAACAGACTGAAAACTATGGCTACACCTTC.

This clonotype came up many times. The chain is built from TRBV12-3 or TRBV12-4 and TRBJ2-6; TRBD1 matches 7 bases. Trimming at V came to 6 bases and at J to 0 bases, leaving 8 bases not matched to a gene. The CDR3 runs 17 residues. The CDR3 is CASSSGQLLSGANVLTF. CDR3 bases: TGTGCCAGCAGCTCGGGACAGCTTCTCTCTGGGGCCAACGTCCTGACTTTC.